The clone carrying this T cell receptor beta chain was detected many times. These data belong to a study of regulatory T cells in long-lasting Graves disease. The sample's time point: newly diagnosed GD, antithyroid drugs for less than 3 months. Isolated PBMC RNA provided the starting material for the TCR library. Combining iRepertoire HTBI primers with Arm-PCR of CDR3 regions, the authors built TCR beta libraries. TCRdb fed the multiplex PCR reads into MiXCR, producing one record per CDR3 protein. The repertoire consists of approximately 390,000 distinct CDR3 sequences, with roughly 16% occurring once and the leading ten covering over 20%. Germline CDR1 reads MNHNS; CDR2 reads SASEGT. The CDR3 has 14 residues. The V end was cut by 8 bases, the J end by 6 bases, with 17 bases between. These data were likewise used in another study, on T cells in Graves' hyperthyroidism and ophthalmopathy.

The input for sequencing was peripheral blood mononuclear cells (PBMCs), taken at new diagnosis, from a patient treated with antithyroid drugs. V and J are TRBV6-1 and TRBJ1-5, with D unclear. The sequence was collected from a woman younger than 35 with Graves disease. The CDR3 region has the DNA TGTGCCAGCGGGCCTGGGTGGGGAGGTCAGCCCCAGCATTTT. Amino acid sequence: CASGPGWGGQPQHF.